This entry features one TCR beta chain sequence. Its antigen remains unidentified. The data originate from a study of T cells expressing NK-cell markers. Overall study context: Source material for TCR beta repertoires consisted of sorted CD3+CD56+NKG2C+, CD3+CD56+NKG2C- and CD3+CD56-NKG2C+ T cells. Study results and limitations: Each of over 5 donors carried dominant NKG2C+ clonotypes accounting for about 1.0-7.0% of CD8+ T cells.

Germline assignment: CDR1 MNHEY and CDR2 SMNVEV (reference sequence). This CDR3 comprises 16 residues. With the 5' RACE reads reprocessed, TCRdb shows one record per CDR3 protein and no DNA. The ten top clones account for 0.39%, within a sample of over 200,000 distinct CDR3 sequences. V and J are TRBV27 and TRBJ1-5; TCRdb outputs TRBD1, but without DNA this stays unchecked. The TCR comes from a man younger than 35 in good health. Sequenced sample: blood T cells: a sorted CD56 or NKG2C T cell subset, CD4+ or CD8+ T cells, or bulk PBMC T cells (not recorded which). The CDR3 region is CASSLWAGGRNQPQHF.